The rows below give T cell receptor beta chains drawn from one sample of a study of neurological immune-mediated disorders. MiXCR, run by TCRdb on the 5' RACE reads, gives a single entry per CDR3 protein. The data show around 61,000 distinct CDR3 sequences, over 4% seen once. Sequencing was performed on PBMCs. The receptors stem from a human donor with multiple sclerosis. The donor label of this sample is uncertain. Each CDR3 is given with its conserved first and last residue. The D gene is left open where the match is weak. Clone size, where shown, is once, few, many, or a class for clones that have expanded.

CDR3,DNA,size,V,J,D
CASSQRGGTEAFF,TGTGCCAGCAGCCAACGCGGAGGCACTGAAGCTTTCTTT,many,TRBV3-1,TRBJ1-1,-
CASRSSAGNQPQHF,TGTGCCAGCAGATCCTCCGCGGGGAATCAGCCCCAGCATTTT,many,TRBV12-3/TRBV12-4,TRBJ1-5,-
CASSLALAGALSYEQYF,TGCGCCAGCAGCTTGGCCCTAGCGGGGGCCCTCTCCTACGAGCAGTACTTC,many,TRBV5-1,TRBJ2-7,TRBD2
CSARPDSTDTQYF,TGCAGTGCTAGACCGGACAGCACAGATACGCAGTATTTT,many,TRBV20-1,TRBJ2-3,-
CASSRPPGDIYGYTF,TGTGCCAGCAGCCGTCCGCCGGGGGACATATATGGCTACACCTTC,many,TRBV5-4,TRBJ1-2,-
CAWSADRGRRNEKLFF,TGTGCCTGGAGTGCGGACAGGGGACGCCGTAATGAAAAACTGTTTTTT,-,TRBV30,TRBJ1-4,TRBD1
CASSPPGRDRYYEQYF,TGCGCCAGCAGCCCGCCGGGCAGGGACCGCTACTACGAGCAGTACTTC,many,TRBV4-1,TRBJ2-7,-
CSARIRHVNSPLHF,TGCAGTGCTAGAATTCGACACGTTAATTCACCCCTCCACTTT,many,TRBV20-1,TRBJ1-6,-
CASTGVGTSTDTQYF,TGCGCCAGCACCGGGGTGGGTACAAGTACAGATACGCAGTATTTT,many,TRBV5-1,TRBJ2-3,-
CASSVVVREKLFF,TGTGCCAGCAGTGTGGTGGTGAGGGAAAAACTGTTTTTT,many,TRBV6-1,TRBJ1-4,-
CASSTVAGTDNEQFF,TGCGCCAGCAGCACGGTCGCAGGGACAGACAATGAGCAGTTCTTC,many,TRBV5-1,TRBJ2-1,TRBD1
CASKPGYNSPLHF,TGTGCCAGTAAGCCTGGCTATAATTCACCCCTCCACTTT,-,TRBV19,TRBJ1-6,-
CASSQVQGWTDTQYF,TGCGCCAGCAGCCAAGTACAGGGATGGACAGATACGCAGTATTTT,many,TRBV4-1,TRBJ2-3,-
CASSGTAYAEAFF,TGTGCCAGCAGCGGGACAGCCTACGCTGAAGCTTTCTTT,many,TRBV5-6,TRBJ1-1,TRBD1
CASGLVLGGTKETQYF,TGTGCTAGTGGTTTGGTACTCGGCGGAACCAAAGAGACCCAGTACTTC,few,TRBV12-5,TRBJ2-5,-
CASSSSGATYEQYF,TGTGCCAGCAGTTCTAGCGGGGCAACCTACGAGCAGTACTTC,many,TRBV6-5,TRBJ2-7,TRBD2
CASTSYAGRGEAFF,TGTGCCAGCACCTCTTATGCAGGACGCGGTGAAGCTTTCTTT,many,TRBV6-5,TRBJ1-1,-